This is a list of T cell receptor beta chains from one sample in a study of blood T cell repertoires in COVID-19. The repertoire was sequenced with immunoSEQ multiplex PCR; TCRdb's copy has only in-frame clones and lacks some. The sample contains over 130,000 clones, about 86% of which appear only once. The sequencing input was peripheral blood. These receptors were collected from a man between 65 and 80 years old with acute or convalescent COVID-19. Each CDR3 is given with its conserved first and last residue. D genes are given only for firm matches. Clone size is given for some rows only: seen once, a few or many times, or a class if the clone is expanded.

D gene: -
clone size: -
V gene: TRBV5-4
J gene: TRBJ2-5
CDR3 protein: CASSPGAVETQYF
CDR3 DNA: TGTGCCAGCAGCCCGGGAGCGGTAGAGACCCAGTACTTC

D gene: TRBD2
clone size: -
V gene: TRBV29-1
J gene: TRBJ2-1
CDR3 protein: CSVDLAGVYNEQFF
CDR3 DNA: TGCAGCGTTGATCTAGCGGGAGTATACAATGAGCAGTTCTTC

D gene: TRBD1
clone size: -
V gene: TRBV3-1/TRBV3-2
J gene: TRBJ2-7
CDR3 protein: CASSHNSGQGSYEQYF
CDR3 DNA: TGTGCCAGCAGCCATAATTCGGGACAGGGCTCCTACGAGCAGTACTTC

D gene: TRBD2
clone size: -
V gene: TRBV28
J gene: TRBJ2-7
CDR3 protein: CASSSRLALSYEQYF
CDR3 DNA: TGTGCCAGCAGTTCACGACTAGCGCTCTCCTACGAGCAGTACTTC

D gene: -
clone size: -
V gene: TRBV19
J gene: TRBJ2-1
CDR3 protein: CASSIRSEQFF
CDR3 DNA: TGTGCCAGTAGTATTAGAAGTGAGCAGTTCTTC

D gene: -
clone size: once
V gene: TRBV19
J gene: TRBJ1-1
CDR3 protein: CASTSPGVRGTEAFF
CDR3 DNA: TGTGCCAGTACTTCCCCGGGGGTAAGGGGCACTGAAGCTTTCTTT

D gene: -
clone size: -
V gene: TRBV9
J gene: TRBJ2-7
CDR3 protein: CASSVEWGDEQYF
CDR3 DNA: TGTGCCAGCAGCGTAGAATGGGGCGACGAGCAGTACTTC

D gene: TRBD1
clone size: -
V gene: TRBV30
J gene: TRBJ2-7
CDR3 protein: CAWSRQGARDEQYF
CDR3 DNA: TGTGCCTGGAGTCGACAGGGGGCGCGGGACGAGCAGTACTTC

D gene: -
clone size: -
V gene: TRBV5-6
J gene: TRBJ2-7
CDR3 protein: CASSLAGVYEQYF
CDR3 DNA: TGTGCCAGCAGCTTGGCAGGGGTCTACGAGCAGTACTTC

D gene: -
clone size: once
V gene: TRBV29-1
J gene: TRBJ1-2
CDR3 protein: CSVSIAGIYGYTF
CDR3 DNA: TGCAGCGTTTCCATTGCGGGGATCTATGGCTACACCTTC

D gene: -
clone size: -
V gene: TRBV28
J gene: TRBJ2-7
CDR3 protein: CASSLPGTYEQYF
CDR3 DNA: TGTGCCAGCAGTTTACCAGGAACCTACGAGCAGTACTTC

D gene: TRBD1
clone size: -
V gene: TRBV5-1
J gene: TRBJ1-1
CDR3 protein: CASSLAGTGGLIAFF
CDR3 DNA: TGCGCCAGCAGCTTGGCCGGGACAGGGGGTTTGATAGCTTTCTTT

D gene: TRBD2
clone size: -
V gene: TRBV5-4
J gene: TRBJ2-1
CDR3 protein: CASSLAGGVYNEQFF
CDR3 DNA: TGTGCCAGCAGCTTGGCGGGGGGAGTCTACAATGAGCAGTTCTTC

D gene: -
clone size: -
V gene: TRBV6-1
J gene: TRBJ1-2
CDR3 protein: CASSEWIGVPRGYTF
CDR3 DNA: TGTGCCAGCAGTGAGTGGATCGGGGTCCCAAGGGGCTACACCTTC

D gene: TRBD2
clone size: -
V gene: TRBV2
J gene: TRBJ2-1
CDR3 protein: CASSASLAGGGEQFF
CDR3 DNA: TGTGCCAGCAGTGCGTCACTAGCGGGAGGAGGTGAGCAGTTCTTC

D gene: -
clone size: -
V gene: TRBV7-2
J gene: TRBJ1-2
CDR3 protein: CASSLGGPNYGYTF
CDR3 DNA: TGTGCCAGCAGCTTAGGGGGGCCGAACTATGGCTACACCTTC

D gene: TRBD2
clone size: few
V gene: TRBV4-2
J gene: TRBJ2-7
CDR3 protein: CASSQESSGTYEQYF
CDR3 DNA: TGTGCCAGCAGCCAAGAGTCTAGCGGAACCTACGAGCAGTACTTC

D gene: TRBD1
clone size: -
V gene: TRBV19
J gene: TRBJ2-5
CDR3 protein: CATKDRAFQETQYF
CDR3 DNA: TGTGCCACCAAGGACAGGGCATTCCAAGAGACCCAGTACTTC

D gene: -
clone size: -
V gene: TRBV28
J gene: TRBJ2-7
CDR3 protein: CASSFSPPDSPYEQYF
CDR3 DNA: TGTGCCAGCAGTTTTTCTCCCCCGGACAGCCCCTACGAGCAGTACTTC

D gene: -
clone size: -
V gene: TRBV11-3
J gene: TRBJ1-1
CDR3 protein: CASSMGGGNTEAFF
CDR3 DNA: TGTGCCAGCAGCATGGGCGGGGGGAACACTGAAGCTTTCTTT

D gene: TRBD1
clone size: -
V gene: TRBV7-6
J gene: TRBJ2-7
CDR3 protein: CASSLAAGQGYEQYF
CDR3 DNA: TGTGCCAGCAGCTTAGCGGCGGGACAGGGGTACGAGCAGTACTTC

D gene: TRBD1
clone size: -
V gene: TRBV28
J gene: TRBJ1-1
CDR3 protein: CASSSTPGTDMNTEAFF
CDR3 DNA: TGTGCCAGCAGTTCAACCCCCGGGACAGATATGAACACTGAAGCTTTCTTT

D gene: TRBD1
clone size: few
V gene: TRBV7-2
J gene: TRBJ1-2
CDR3 protein: CASSSSRDRDGYTF
CDR3 DNA: TGTGCCAGCAGCTCGTCCCGGGACAGGGATGGCTACACCTTC

D gene: -
clone size: -
V gene: TRBV5-1
J gene: TRBJ2-1
CDR3 protein: CASSFGGLEQFF
CDR3 DNA: TGCGCCAGCAGCTTCGGGGGGCTTGAGCAGTTCTTC

D gene: -
clone size: -
V gene: TRBV5-1
J gene: TRBJ2-2
CDR3 protein: CASSRQSFNTGELFF
CDR3 DNA: TGCGCCAGCAGCCGACAGAGTTTTAACACCGGGGAGCTGTTTTTT

D gene: TRBD1
clone size: -
V gene: TRBV7-8
J gene: TRBJ1-5
CDR3 protein: CASSRTGGNQPQHF
CDR3 DNA: TGTGCCAGCAGTCGGACAGGGGGTAATCAGCCCCAGCATTTT

D gene: -
clone size: -
V gene: TRBV21-1
J gene: TRBJ2-1
CDR3 protein: CASSKDSRGRWGLNNEQFF
CDR3 DNA: TGTGCCAGCAGCAAAGATTCCAGGGGGCGTTGGGGCCTCAACAATGAGCAGTTCTTC

D gene: TRBD2
clone size: -
V gene: TRBV7-9
J gene: TRBJ2-1
CDR3 protein: CASSLALAGAYNEQFF
CDR3 DNA: TGTGCCAGCAGCTTAGCTCTAGCGGGAGCCTACAATGAGCAGTTCTTC

D gene: TRBD1
clone size: once
V gene: TRBV28
J gene: TRBJ1-5
CDR3 protein: CASRRQGENQPQHF
CDR3 DNA: TGTGCCAGCAGGAGACAGGGTGAAAATCAGCCCCAGCATTTT

D gene: -
clone size: -
V gene: TRBV29-1
J gene: TRBJ2-5
CDR3 protein: CSVSDSNQETQYF
CDR3 DNA: TGCAGCGTTTCCGACAGTAACCAAGAGACCCAGTACTTC

D gene: -
clone size: -
V gene: TRBV4-2
J gene: TRBJ2-7
CDR3 protein: CASSQAGSEQYF
CDR3 DNA: TGTGCCAGCAGCCAAGCCGGTTCCGAGCAGTACTTC

D gene: TRBD1
clone size: -
V gene: TRBV9
J gene: TRBJ1-2
CDR3 protein: CASTPGDRVSYGYTF
CDR3 DNA: TGTGCCAGCACCCCCGGGGACAGGGTATCCTATGGCTACACCTTC

D gene: -
clone size: -
V gene: TRBV9
J gene: TRBJ1-4
CDR3 protein: CASSVAGDGEKLFF
CDR3 DNA: TGTGCCAGCAGCGTAGCAGGGGATGGAGAAAAACTGTTTTTT

D gene: TRBD1
clone size: -
V gene: TRBV7-9
J gene: TRBJ1-1
CDR3 protein: CASSLWTGGWTEAFF
CDR3 DNA: TGTGCCAGCAGCTTATGGACAGGGGGTTGGACTGAAGCTTTCTTT

D gene: TRBD2
clone size: -
V gene: TRBV28
J gene: TRBJ2-5
CDR3 protein: CASSLYPSSGAQETQYF
CDR3 DNA: TGTGCCAGCAGTTTATACCCTTCTAGCGGGGCCCAAGAGACCCAGTACTTC

D gene: TRBD1
clone size: -
V gene: TRBV29-1
J gene: TRBJ1-4
CDR3 protein: CSAQDRTTNEKLFF
CDR3 DNA: TGCAGCGCCCAGGACAGGACAACTAATGAAAAACTGTTTTTT

D gene: TRBD1
clone size: -
V gene: TRBV7-3
J gene: TRBJ1-2
CDR3 protein: CASNPTGGTSGYTF
CDR3 DNA: TGTGCCAGCAACCCGACAGGGGGGACTTCTGGCTACACCTTC

D gene: -
clone size: few
V gene: TRBV28
J gene: TRBJ1-6
CDR3 protein: CASSSARENSPLHF
CDR3 DNA: TGTGCCAGCAGTTCGGCCAGGGAAAATTCACCCCTCCACTTT

D gene: -
clone size: once
V gene: TRBV9
J gene: TRBJ2-1
CDR3 protein: CASSVATSGEQFF
CDR3 DNA: TGTGCCAGCAGCGTAGCGACTAGTGGTGAGCAGTTCTTC

D gene: -
clone size: -
V gene: TRBV5-4
J gene: TRBJ2-1
CDR3 protein: CASSLGQVNEQFF
CDR3 DNA: TGTGCCAGCAGCTTGGGACAAGTAAATGAGCAGTTCTTC

D gene: TRBD1
clone size: -
V gene: TRBV29-1
J gene: TRBJ1-4
CDR3 protein: CSVADRGTNEKLFF
CDR3 DNA: TGCAGCGTTGCGGACAGGGGTACTAATGAAAAACTGTTTTTT

D gene: -
clone size: -
V gene: TRBV18
J gene: TRBJ1-2
CDR3 protein: CASSPVGIEGGYTF
CDR3 DNA: TGTGCCAGCTCACCAGTGGGCATCGAGGGTGGCTACACCTTC